The rows below give T cell receptor beta chains drawn from one sample of a study of metastatic and nonmetastatic thyroid tumors. MiXCR re-clonotyped the PCR reads for TCRdb. This table holds over 55,000 clones, less than 30% found once. Sample: blood. All receptors come from a female donor with papillary thyroid cancer or a benign thyroid nodule (not recorded which). Some clones in this sample may be carry-over from other donors' samples. Both conserved end residues are part of each CDR3. A D gene is named only where the DNA matches it firmly. Some rows mark clone size as missing; the rest say once, few, many or name a class of expanded clone.

size: few
D: TRBD1
J: TRBJ2-3
V: TRBV2
DNA: TGTGCCAGCTCCGTGGGACAGGGGACAGATACGCAGTATTTT
CDR3: CASSVGQGTDTQYF

size: once
D: TRBD1
J: TRBJ2-7
V: TRBV3-1
DNA: TGTGCCAGCAGCCAAGCCGGGACAGGGGGCGACGAGCAGTACTTC
CDR3: CASSQAGTGGDEQYF

size: many
D: .
J: TRBJ1-3
V: TRBV9
DNA: TGTGCCAGCAGCCAGACTTATAACTCTGGAAACACCATATATTTT
CDR3: CASSQTYNSGNTIYF

size: .
D: .
J: TRBJ2-2
V: TRBV9
DNA: TGTGTCAGCTCCCCCGATGACAGGCGCGGGGGGCTGTTTTTT
CDR3: CVSSPDDRRGGLFF

size: .
D: .
J: TRBJ1-1
V: TRBV19
DNA: TGTGCCAGTAAGAACAGGGCTTTGAACACTGGAGCTTTCTTT
CDR3: CASKNRALNTGAFF

size: few
D: .
J: TRBJ2-1
V: TRBV6-1
DNA: TGTGCCAGCATCCTAAGTCACTGGGGGAAGCAGTTCTTC
CDR3: CASILSHWGKQFF

size: few
D: .
J: TRBJ1-6
V: TRBV12-3/TRBV12-4
DNA: TGTGCCAGCAGTTTTGGGCCAGGGGTTAATTCACCCCTCCACTTT
CDR3: CASSFGPGVNSPLHF

size: once
D: TRBD1
J: TRBJ1-1
V: TRBV5-6
DNA: TGTGCCAGCAGCTTAAGGACAGGGTATTTGAACACTGAAGCTTTCTTT
CDR3: CASSLRTGYLNTEAFF

size: .
D: .
J: TRBJ2-1
V: TRBV27
DNA: TGTGCCAGCAGCTTAGGGCAGGGGACATATGAGCAGTTCTTC
CDR3: CASSLGQGTYEQFF

size: .
D: TRBD1
J: TRBJ1-2
V: TRBV7-8
DNA: TGTGCCAGCAGCTTACGACAGGGGCCATCAGACCCCCTTGGCTACACCTTC
CDR3: CASSLRQGPSDPLGYTF

size: many
D: .
J: TRBJ2-7
V: TRBV14
DNA: TGTGCCAGCAGCCAATGGGACTTAAGCTCCTACGAGCAGTACTTC
CDR3: CASSQWDLSSYEQYF

size: .
D: TRBD2
J: TRBJ2-3
V: TRBV28
DNA: TGTGCCAGCAGTTTGGGGCGGGAGGGGGCAGATACGCAGTATTTT
CDR3: CASSLGREGADTQYF

size: .
D: TRBD1
J: TRBJ1-2
V: TRBV5-1
DNA: TGCGCCAGCAGTTTGGACAGGAGTGGCTACACCTTC
CDR3: CASSLDRSGYTF

size: .
D: TRBD1
J: TRBJ1-2
V: TRBV20-1
DNA: TGCAGTGCCGCAGGAAGACAGGGTCGGTTCTATGGCTACACCTTC
CDR3: CSAAGRQGRFYGYTF

size: .
D: TRBD2
J: TRBJ2-1
V: TRBV20-1
DNA: TGCAGTGCTAGAGGGGGTTCTCTCGCGGGAGTCTACAATGAGCAGTTCTTC
CDR3: CSARGGSLAGVYNEQFF

size: .
D: TRBD2
J: TRBJ2-1
V: TRBV27
DNA: TGTGCCAGCAGCTTCGGGACTAGACCCTACAATGAGCAGTTCTTC
CDR3: CASSFGTRPYNEQFF

size: .
D: .
J: TRBJ2-5
V: TRBV30
DNA: TGTGCCTGGAGTGCTCGGGTACCTAAAGAGACCCAGTACTTC
CDR3: CAWSARVPKETQYF

size: .
D: TRBD1
J: TRBJ1-2
V: TRBV7-6
DNA: TGTGCCAGCAGCCCCGGGACAGCCCCTTATGGCTACACCTTC
CDR3: CASSPGTAPYGYTF

size: many
D: .
J: TRBJ1-4
V: TRBV7-9
DNA: TGTGCCAGCAGCTTAGTCGACAGCCTTAATGAAAAACTGTTTTTT
CDR3: CASSLVDSLNEKLFF

size: few
D: TRBD1
J: TRBJ1-5
V: TRBV6-1
DNA: TGTGCCAGCACGGACAGGTCTTATCAGCCCCAGCATTTT
CDR3: CASTDRSYQPQHF

size: many
D: .
J: TRBJ1-3
V: TRBV9
DNA: TGTGCCAGCAGCCATCCCGGGCGGGAGGGCTCTGGAAACACCATATATTTT
CDR3: CASSHPGREGSGNTIYF

size: few
D: TRBD1
J: TRBJ1-1
V: TRBV6-5
DNA: TGTGCCAGCAGTTACTCGAGACAGGGTAAAACTGAAGCTTTCTTT
CDR3: CASSYSRQGKTEAFF

size: .
D: .
J: TRBJ1-2
V: TRBV4-3
DNA: TGCGCCAGCAGCCAAGTTAGGGTTGGCGGGTCCTATGGCTACACCTTC
CDR3: CASSQVRVGGSYGYTF

size: few
D: .
J: TRBJ1-2
V: TRBV30
DNA: TGTGCCTGGAGTGGACGGTGGGGCTACACCTTC
CDR3: CAWSGRWGYTF